These 6 T cell receptor beta chains came from one sample sequenced in a study of identical twins. TCRdb re-derived calls from the 5' RACE reads in MiXCR, one entry per CDR3 protein. This repertoire shows nearly 200,000 distinct CDR3 sequences, around a sixth found once; its top ten account for over 35%. The data also belong to a second study, concerning T cells expressing NK-cell markers.

Sequenced sample: CD8+ T cells sorted from blood. These receptors all come from a woman between 18 and 29 years old in good health.

This clonotype has only a few counts. The chain links TRBV29-1 to TRBJ2-7; 8 bases are a match to TRBD1. The CDR3 runs 13 residues. The V gene's germline CDR1 is SQVTM and CDR2 ANQGSEA. J gave up 10 bases and V 7 bases, and 15 bases lay outside the gene matches. DNA of the CDR3: TGCAGCGCCGACACCGGACAGGGAGATTCTCAGTACTTC. Its translation: CSADTGQGDSQYF.

With regard to this clonotype: Germline and junction disagree at one end, which may indicate a read error. The chain links TRBV4-1 to TRBJ2-2; D possibly uses TRBD1 or TRBD2 (5 bases each). The germline V gene encodes CDR1 MGHRA and CDR2 YSYEKL. The CDR3 sequence is 14 residues long. This chain's CDR3 is CASRIGGATGELVF. CDR3 DNA: TGCGCCAGCAGGATTGGGGGAGCGACCGGGGAGCTGGTTTTT.

The chain couples TRBV10-2 to TRBJ2-1; possible D gene TRBD2, 5 bases. Deletions cut 2 bases from V and 7 bases from J, with 12 bases between. Germline CDR1 is WSHSY and CDR2 is SAAADI. CDR3 length: 14 residues. The CDR3 DNA reads as TGCGCCAGCAGTGAGACTAGTTCCTTGAATGAGCAGTTCTTC. Protein: CASSETSSLNEQFF.

This clonotype was detected only a few times. Written as DNA, the CDR3 is TGTGCCAGCAGCAACCCTAGCAACAATGAGCAGTTCTTC. Encoded protein: CASSNPSNNEQFF. The chain is built from TRBV12-3 or TRBV12-4 and TRBJ2-1, with D possibly being TRBD2 (5 bases). The CDR3 runs 13 residues. Trimming pared 6 bases from V and 5 bases from J, leaving 11 bases between.

This clonotype was counted only a few times. V usage is TRBV11-2 and J usage is TRBJ2-7; D is unresolved. Trimming removed 3 bases at V and 4 bases at J, with 13 bases between. The CDR3 covers 14 residues. Per the germline V gene, CDR1 is SGHAT and CDR2 is FQNNGV. Written as DNA, the CDR3 is TGTGCCAGCAGCTTTTGGGGATCAGGATACGAGCAGTACTTC. Translation gives CASSFWGSGYEQYF.

This clonotype showed up just a few times. This sequence joins TRBV4-1 and TRBJ2-2; a weak D match, TRBD1 (5 bases). Germline V gene lookup returns CDR1 MGHRA and CDR2 YSYEKL. V was cut by 1 base and J by 0 bases, with 6 bases left in between. This CDR3 contains 15 residues. The CDR3 protein is CASSQATANTGELFF. CDR3 bases: TGCGCCAGCAGCCAAGCGACAGCGAACACCGGGGAGCTGTTTTTT.